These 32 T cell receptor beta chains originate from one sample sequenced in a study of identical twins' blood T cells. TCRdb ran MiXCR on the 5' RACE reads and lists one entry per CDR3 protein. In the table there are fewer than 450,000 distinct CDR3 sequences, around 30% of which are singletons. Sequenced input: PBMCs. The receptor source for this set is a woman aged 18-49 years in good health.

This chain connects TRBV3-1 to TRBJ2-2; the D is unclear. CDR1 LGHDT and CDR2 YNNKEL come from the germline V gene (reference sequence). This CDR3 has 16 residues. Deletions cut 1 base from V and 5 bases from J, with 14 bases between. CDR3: CASSQGVSQPTGELFF. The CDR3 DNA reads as TGTGCCAGCAGCCAAGGGGTCTCACAGCCTACCGGGGAGCTGTTTTTT.

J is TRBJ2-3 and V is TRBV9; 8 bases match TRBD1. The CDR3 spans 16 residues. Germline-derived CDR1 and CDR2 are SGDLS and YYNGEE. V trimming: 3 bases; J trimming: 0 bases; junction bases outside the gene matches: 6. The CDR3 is CASSAGQGWSTDTQYF. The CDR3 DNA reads TGTGCCAGCAGCGCCGGACAGGGATGGAGCACAGATACGCAGTATTTT.

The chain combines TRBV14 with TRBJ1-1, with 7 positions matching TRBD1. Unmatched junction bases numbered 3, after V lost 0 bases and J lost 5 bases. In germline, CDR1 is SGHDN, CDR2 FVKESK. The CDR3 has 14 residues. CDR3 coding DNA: TGTGCCAGCAGCCAAGATGGGGGACAGACTGAAGCTTTCTTT. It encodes CASSQDGGQTEAFF.

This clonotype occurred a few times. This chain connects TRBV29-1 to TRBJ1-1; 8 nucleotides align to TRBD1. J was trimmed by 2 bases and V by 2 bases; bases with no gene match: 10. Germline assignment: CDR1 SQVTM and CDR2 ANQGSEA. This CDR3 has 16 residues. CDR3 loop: CSVESTRTGRNTEAFF. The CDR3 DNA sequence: TGCAGCGTTGAATCAACAAGGACAGGGCGAAACACTGAAGCTTTCTTT.

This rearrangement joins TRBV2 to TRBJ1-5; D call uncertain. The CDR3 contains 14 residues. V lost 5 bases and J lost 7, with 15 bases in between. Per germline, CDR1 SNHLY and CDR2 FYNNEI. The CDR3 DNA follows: TGTGCCAGCAGTCGAGACCAAACGGGACAGCCCCAGCATTTT. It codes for CASSRDQTGQPQHF.

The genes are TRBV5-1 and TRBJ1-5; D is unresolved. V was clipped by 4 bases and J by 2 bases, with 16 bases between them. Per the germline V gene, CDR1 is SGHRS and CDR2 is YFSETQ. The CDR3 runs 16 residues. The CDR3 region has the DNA TGCGCCAGCAGCCCCGGTGCGGGTTCTGGCAATCAGCCCCAGCATTTT. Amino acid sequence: CASSPGAGSGNQPQHF.

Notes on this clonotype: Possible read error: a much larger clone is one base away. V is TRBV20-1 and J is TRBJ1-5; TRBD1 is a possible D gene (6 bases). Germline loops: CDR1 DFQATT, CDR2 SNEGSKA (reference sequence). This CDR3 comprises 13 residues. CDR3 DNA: TGCAGTGTTAGAGCAACAGGGAATCAGCCCCAGCATTTT. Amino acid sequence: CSVRATGNQPQHF.

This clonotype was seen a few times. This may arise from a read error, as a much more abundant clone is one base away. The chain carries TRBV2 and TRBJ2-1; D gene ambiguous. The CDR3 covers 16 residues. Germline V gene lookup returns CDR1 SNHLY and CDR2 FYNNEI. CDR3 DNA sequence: TGTGCCGGCAGTGAATCCCCCAATCCCCTGTACAATGAGCAGTTCTTC. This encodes CAGSESPNPLYNEQFF.

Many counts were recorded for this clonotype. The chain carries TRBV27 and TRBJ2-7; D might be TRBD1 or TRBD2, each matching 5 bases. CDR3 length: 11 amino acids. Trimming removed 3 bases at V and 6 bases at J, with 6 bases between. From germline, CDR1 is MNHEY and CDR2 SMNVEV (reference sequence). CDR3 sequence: CASSFGAEQYF. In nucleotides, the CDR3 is TGTGCCAGCAGTTTCGGGGCCGAGCAGTACTTC.

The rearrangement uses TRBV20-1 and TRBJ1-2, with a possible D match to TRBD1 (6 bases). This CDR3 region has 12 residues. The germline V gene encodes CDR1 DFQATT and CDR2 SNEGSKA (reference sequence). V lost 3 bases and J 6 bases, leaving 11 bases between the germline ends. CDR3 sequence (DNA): TGCAGTGCTAGTGAAGGGGGGAATGGCTACACCTTC. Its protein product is CSASEGGNGYTF.

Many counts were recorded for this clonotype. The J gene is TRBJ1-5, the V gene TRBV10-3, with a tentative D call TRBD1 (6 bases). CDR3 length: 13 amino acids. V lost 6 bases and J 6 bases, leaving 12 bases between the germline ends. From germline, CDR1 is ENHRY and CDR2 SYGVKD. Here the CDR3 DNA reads TGTGCCATCAGCGAAAGGGGGTTTCAGCCCCAGCATTTT. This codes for CAISERGFQPQHF.

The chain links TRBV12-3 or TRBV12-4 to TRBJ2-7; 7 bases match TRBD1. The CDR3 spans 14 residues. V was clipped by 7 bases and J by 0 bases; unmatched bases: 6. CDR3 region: CASTPGTVSYEQYF. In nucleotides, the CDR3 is TGTGCCAGCACACCCGGGACAGTCTCCTACGAGCAGTACTTC.

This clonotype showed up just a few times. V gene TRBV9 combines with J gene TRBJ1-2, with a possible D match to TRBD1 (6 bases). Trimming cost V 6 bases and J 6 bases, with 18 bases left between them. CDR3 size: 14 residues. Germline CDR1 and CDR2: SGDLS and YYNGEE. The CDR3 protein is CASNRAPQVDGYTF. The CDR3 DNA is TGTGCCAGCAACAGGGCCCCGCAGGTGGATGGCTACACCTTC.

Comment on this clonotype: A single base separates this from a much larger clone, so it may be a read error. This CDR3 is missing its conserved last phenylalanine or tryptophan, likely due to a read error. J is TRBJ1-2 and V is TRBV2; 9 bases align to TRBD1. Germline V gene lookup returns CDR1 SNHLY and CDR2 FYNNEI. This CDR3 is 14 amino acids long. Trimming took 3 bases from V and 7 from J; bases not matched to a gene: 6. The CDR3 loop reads CASSETGGSSGYTS. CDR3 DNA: TGTGCCAGCAGTGAGACAGGGGGTTCTTCTGGCTACACCTCC.

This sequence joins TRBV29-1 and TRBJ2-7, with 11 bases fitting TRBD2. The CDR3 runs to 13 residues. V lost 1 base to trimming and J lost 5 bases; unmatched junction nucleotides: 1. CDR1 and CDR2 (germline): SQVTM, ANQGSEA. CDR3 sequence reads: CSVEATSGNEQYF. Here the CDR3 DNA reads TGCAGCGTTGAAGCGACTAGCGGGAACGAGCAGTACTTC.

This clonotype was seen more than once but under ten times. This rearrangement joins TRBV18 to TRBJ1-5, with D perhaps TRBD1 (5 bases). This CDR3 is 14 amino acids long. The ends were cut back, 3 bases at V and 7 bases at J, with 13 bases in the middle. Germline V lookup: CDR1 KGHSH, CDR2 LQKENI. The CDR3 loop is CASSPLGTGQPQHF. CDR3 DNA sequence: TGTGCCAGCTCACCTCTCGGGACGGGACAGCCCCAGCATTTT.

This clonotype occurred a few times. The CDR3 bases are TGTGCCAGCAGGGGCAGCATAGCGGGGTTTTACGAGCAGTACTTC. Encoded protein: CASRGSIAGFYEQYF. The genes are TRBV6-5 and TRBJ2-7; 8 nucleotides line up with TRBD2. Germline CDR1 MNHEY, CDR2 SVGAGI. The CDR3 spans 15 residues. V gave up 6 bases and J gave up 4 bases; unmatched junction bases: 11.

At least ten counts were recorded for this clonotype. CDR3 DNA: TGTGCCAGCAGCCTCCAGGGGACAGGGCTTTCACCCCTCCACTTT. Its protein is CASSLQGTGLSPLHF. This chain uses TRBV9 with TRBJ1-6; TRBD1 aligns across 9 bases. The CDR3 is made up of 15 amino acids. Trimming cost V 4 bases and J 9 bases; bases outside gene matches: 8. Per the germline V gene, CDR1 is SGDLS and CDR2 is YYNGEE.

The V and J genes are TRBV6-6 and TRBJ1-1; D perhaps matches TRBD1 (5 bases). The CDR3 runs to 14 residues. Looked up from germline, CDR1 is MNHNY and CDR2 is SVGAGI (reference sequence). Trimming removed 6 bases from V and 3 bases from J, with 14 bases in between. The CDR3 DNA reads TGTGCCAGCAGGGGGTCGGCAGGGTACACTGAAGCTTTCTTT. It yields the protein CASRGSAGYTEAFF.

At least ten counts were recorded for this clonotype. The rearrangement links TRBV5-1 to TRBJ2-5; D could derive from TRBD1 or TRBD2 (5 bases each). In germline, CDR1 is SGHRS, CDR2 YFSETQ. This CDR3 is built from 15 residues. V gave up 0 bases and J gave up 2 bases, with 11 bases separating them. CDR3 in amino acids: CASSLALGEQETQYF. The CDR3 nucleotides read TGCGCCAGCAGCTTGGCTTTGGGGGAGCAAGAGACCCAGTACTTC.

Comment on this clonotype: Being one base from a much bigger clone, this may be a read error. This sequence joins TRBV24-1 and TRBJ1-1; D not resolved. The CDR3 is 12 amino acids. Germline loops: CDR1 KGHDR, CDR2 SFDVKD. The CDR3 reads CATLGRLSEVFF. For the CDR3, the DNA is TGTGCCACCTTAGGACGTCTTTCTGAAGTTTTCTTT.

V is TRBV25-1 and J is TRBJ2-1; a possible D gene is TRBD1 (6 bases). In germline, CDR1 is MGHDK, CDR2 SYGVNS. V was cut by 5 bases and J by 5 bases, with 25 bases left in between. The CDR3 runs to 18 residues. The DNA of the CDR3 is TGTGCCAGCAGTCCCAGAAAGGGAAGGGACAAGTCTCACAATGAGCAGTTCTTC. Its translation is CASSPRKGRDKSHNEQFF.

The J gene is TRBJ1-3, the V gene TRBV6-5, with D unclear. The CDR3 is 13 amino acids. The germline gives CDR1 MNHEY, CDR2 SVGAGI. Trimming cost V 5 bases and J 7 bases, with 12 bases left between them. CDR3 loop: CASSPSQANTIYF. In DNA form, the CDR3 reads TGTGCCAGCAGTCCGAGCCAGGCGAACACCATATATTTT.

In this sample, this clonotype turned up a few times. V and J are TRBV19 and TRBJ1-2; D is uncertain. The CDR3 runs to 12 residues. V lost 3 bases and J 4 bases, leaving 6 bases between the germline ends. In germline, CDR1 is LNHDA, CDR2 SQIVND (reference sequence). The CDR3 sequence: CASSIEFYGYTF. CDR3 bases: TGTGCCAGTAGTATTGAATTCTATGGCTACACCTTC. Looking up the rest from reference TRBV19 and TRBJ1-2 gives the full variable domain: DGGITQSPKYLFRKEGQNVTLSCEQNLNHDAMYWYRQDPGQGLRLIYYSQIVNDFQKGDIAEGYSVSREKKESFPLTVTSAQKNPTAFYLCASSIEFYGYTFGSGTRLTVV.

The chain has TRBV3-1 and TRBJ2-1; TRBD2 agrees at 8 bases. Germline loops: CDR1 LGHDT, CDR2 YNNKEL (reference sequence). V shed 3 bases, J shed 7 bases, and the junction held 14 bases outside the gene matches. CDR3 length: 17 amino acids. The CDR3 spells CASSHRGGGGTWNEQFF. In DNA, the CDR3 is TGTGCCAGCAGCCACCGGGGGGGCGGGGGGACATGGAATGAGCAGTTCTTC.

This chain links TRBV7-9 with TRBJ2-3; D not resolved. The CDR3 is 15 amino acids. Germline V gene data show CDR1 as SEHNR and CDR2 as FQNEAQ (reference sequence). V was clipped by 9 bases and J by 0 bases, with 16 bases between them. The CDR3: CASSQFLASTDTQYF. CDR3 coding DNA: TGTGCCAGTTCGCAGTTTTTAGCTAGCACAGATACGCAGTATTTT.

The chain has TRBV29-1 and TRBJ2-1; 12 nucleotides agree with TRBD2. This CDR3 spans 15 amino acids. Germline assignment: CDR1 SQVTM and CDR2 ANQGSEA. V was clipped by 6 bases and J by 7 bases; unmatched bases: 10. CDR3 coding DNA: TGCAGCGTCACGACTAGCGGGAGTGTCTCGAATGAGCAGTTCTTC. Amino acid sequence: CSVTTSGSVSNEQFF.

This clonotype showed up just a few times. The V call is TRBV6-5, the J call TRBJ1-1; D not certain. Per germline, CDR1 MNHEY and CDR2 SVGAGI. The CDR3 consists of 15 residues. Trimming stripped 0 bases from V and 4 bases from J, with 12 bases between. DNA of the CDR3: TGTGCCAGCAGTTACTCCAGTTTTTTGGGCACTGAAGCTTTCTTT. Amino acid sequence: CASSYSSFLGTEAFF.

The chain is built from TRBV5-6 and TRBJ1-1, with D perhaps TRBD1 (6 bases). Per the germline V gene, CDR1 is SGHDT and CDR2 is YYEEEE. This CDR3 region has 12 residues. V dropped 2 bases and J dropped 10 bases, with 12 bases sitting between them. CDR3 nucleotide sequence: TGTGCCAGCAGCTTACTCGGGGGGGCAGCTTTCTTT. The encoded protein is CASSLLGGAAFF.

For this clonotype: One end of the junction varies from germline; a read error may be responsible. DNA of the CDR3: TGCAGTGCGAAACACAGGGGATCCGGAAACACCACATATTTT. Amino acid sequence: CSAKHRGSGNTTYF. The V and J genes are TRBV20-1 and TRBJ1-3; 7 bases match TRBD1. Germline lookup yields CDR1 DFQATT and CDR2 SNEGSKA (reference sequence). The CDR3 runs 14 residues.

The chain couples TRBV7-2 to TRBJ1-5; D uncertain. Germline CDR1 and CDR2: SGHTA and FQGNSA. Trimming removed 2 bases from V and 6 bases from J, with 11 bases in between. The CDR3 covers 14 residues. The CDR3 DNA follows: TGTGCCAGCAGCTTACTCGGGGAGAGTCAGCCCCAGCATTTT. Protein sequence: CASSLLGESQPQHF.

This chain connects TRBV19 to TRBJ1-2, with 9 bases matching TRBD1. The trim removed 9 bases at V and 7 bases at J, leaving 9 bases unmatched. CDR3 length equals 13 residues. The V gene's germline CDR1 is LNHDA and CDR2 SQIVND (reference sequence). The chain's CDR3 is CASTGGRLGGYTF. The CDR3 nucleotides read TGTGCCAGCACAGGGGGCCGCCTCGGTGGCTACACCTTC.